This entry describes one TCR beta chain. What it binds is unknown. Per germline, CDR1 MGHRA and CDR2 YSYEKL. V lost 0 bases, J lost 4 bases, and 13 bases lay in between. This CDR3 contains 15 residues. One entry per CDR3 protein results from TCRdb running MiXCR on the RT-PCR reads. This table has about 570,000 distinct CDR3 sequences, about 11% appearing once. The sample originates from a study of response to subunit inactivated influenza vaccine. Study-level points and caveats: That few new T cells are recruited by each seasonal influenza vaccination was the authors' suggestion.

The same sample was also used in a study of T cells expressing NK-cell markers. That work contributes: Making the TCR beta cDNA relied on 5'RACE template switching with UMIs. The study found these clonotypes also leading the CD3+CD56-NKG2C+ fraction in four donors. Clarity on HCMV specificity was lacking for the expanded NKG2C+ T cell clones.

The chain carries TRBV4-1 and TRBJ2-7, with D perhaps TRBD1 (6 bases). The TCR was taken from a man between 45 and 60 years old who received an inactivated influenza vaccine. The sequenced sample was PBMCs from blood, obtained on the day of vaccination. CDR3 DNA sequence: TGCGCCAGCAGCCAAGATCCCCAGGGGTGGTACGAGCAGTACTTC. It translates to CASSQDPQGWYEQYF.